One sample yielded the 13 T cell receptor beta chains listed below, sequenced in a study of blood T cell repertoires in COVID-19. The table came from immunoSEQ multiplex PCR; TCRdb's copy has only in-frame clones and leaves some out. Among 73,000 or so clones listed, around 81% were seen once. The sample comprised peripheral blood. All receptors come from a woman aged 55-69 years with acute or convalescent COVID-19.

This clone was seen once. The chain recombines TRBV19 with TRBJ1-3; 7 positions match TRBD1. Looked up from germline, CDR1 is LNHDA and CDR2 is SQIVND (reference sequence). Trimming at V came to 4 bases and at J to 5 bases, leaving 11 bases not matched to a gene. The CDR3 loop spans 16 amino acids. Written as DNA, the CDR3 is TGTGCCAGTAGTAACTACTTACCGGGACAGAGAAACACCATATATTTT. The encoded protein is CASSNYLPGQRNTIYF.

This chain joins TRBV7-9 and TRBJ2-3; TRBD1 matches 8 bases. Germline V gene data show CDR1 as SEHNR and CDR2 as FQNEAQ (reference sequence). The CDR3 runs to 16 residues. With V trimmed by 6 bases and J by 4 bases, 12 bases remained unmatched. In DNA, the CDR3 is TGTGCCAGCAGTTACCCGACAGGGGTGAATGCAGATACGCAGTATTTT. It codes for CASSYPTGVNADTQYF.

The chain recombines TRBV6-5 with TRBJ1-6, with D maybe TRBD1 (5 bases). This CDR3 has 14 amino acids. Deletions cut 0 bases from V and 14 bases from J, with 14 bases between. The germline V gene has CDR1 MNHEY and CDR2 SVGAGI. The CDR3 is CASSYSEGVGTLHF. Written as DNA, the CDR3 is TGTGCCAGCAGTTACTCTGAAGGGGTAGGGACCCTCCACTTT.

The chain links TRBV19 to TRBJ1-5; a weak D match, TRBD1 (6 bases). The CDR3 spans 14 residues. The V gene's germline CDR1 is LNHDA and CDR2 SQIVND (reference sequence). V was clipped by 5 bases and J by 5 bases, with 13 bases between them. CDR3 DNA: TGTGCCAGTAGTCAGGGGCCCCGGTATCAGCCCCAGCATTTT. It is translated as CASSQGPRYQPQHF.

The V gene is TRBV5-6, the J gene TRBJ2-2; TRBD1 aligns across 9 bases. CDR1 is SGHDT and CDR2 is YYEEEE in the germline V gene. The CDR3 has 15 residues. The junction had 5 bases not matched to a gene; V was cut back by 4 bases and J by 4 bases. For the CDR3, the DNA is TGTGCCAGCAGCACGGGACAGGGTATCACCGGGGAGCTGTTTTTT. This gives the protein CASSTGQGITGELFF.

The chain uses TRBV3-1 (or the pseudogene TRBV3-2) and TRBJ2-5, with D maybe TRBD1 (5 bases). The CDR3 has 15 residues. In germline, CDR1 is LGHDT, CDR2 YNNKEL (reference sequence). Trimming took 4 bases from V and 2 from J, leaving 14 bases between them. Here the CDR3 reads CASSPRTTIQETQYF. CDR3 DNA sequence: TGTGCCAGCAGCCCTCGGACAACTATACAAGAGACCCAGTACTTC.

This sequence joins TRBV27 and TRBJ2-5; 12 nucleotides line up with TRBD2. There are 16 residues in the CDR3. CDR1 MNHEY and CDR2 SMNVEV come from the germline V gene (reference sequence). After removal of 4 bases from V and 1 base from J, the junction contained 4 bases not matched to a gene. The CDR3 loop reads CASSSGLAGFQETQYF. DNA of the CDR3: TGTGCCAGCAGTTCTGGACTAGCGGGGTTCCAAGAGACCCAGTACTTC.

The gene calls are TRBV6-1 and TRBJ2-1, with TRBD1 matching over 7 bases. V lost 1 base and J lost 3; bases outside the gene matches: 3. CDR1 is MNHNS and CDR2 is SASEGT in the germline V gene. The length of the CDR3 is 15 residues. The CDR3 coding sequence is TGTGCCAGCAGTGAAGGAGCAGGGGGCTACAATGAGCAGTTCTTC. Its translation is CASSEGAGGYNEQFF.

The gene calls are TRBV10-2 and TRBJ1-4, with a possible D match to TRBD1 (5 bases). Trimming took 2 bases from V and 5 from J, leaving 12 bases between them. Germline V gene sequence: CDR1 WSHSY, CDR2 SAAADI. The CDR3 totals 15 residues. The CDR3 reads CASSEVPGWNEKLFF. CDR3 nucleotide sequence: TGCGCCAGCAGTGAGGTTCCAGGGTGGAATGAAAAACTGTTTTTT.

The chain joins TRBV5-4 to TRBJ2-7; 9 bases map to TRBD1. The CDR3 contains 14 residues. After removal of 2 bases from V and 4 bases from J, the junction contained 4 bases not matched to a gene. The germline V gene has CDR1 SGHNT and CDR2 YYREEE (reference sequence). The chain's CDR3 is CASSLQGAMYEQYF. The CDR3 DNA follows: TGTGCCAGCAGCTTACAGGGGGCGATGTACGAGCAGTACTTC. Using reference TRBV5-4 and TRBJ2-7 for the parts outside the CDR3, the full variable domain is ETGVTQSPTHLIKTRGQQVTLRCSSQSGHNTVSWYQQALGQGPQFIFQYYREEENGRGNFPPRFSGLQFPNYSSELNVNALELDDSALYLCASSLQGAMYEQYFGPGTRLTVT.

This clone has just one count. J is TRBJ2-7 and V is TRBV19; no clear D. The CDR3 length is 12 residues. Germline CDR1 LNHDA, CDR2 SQIVND (reference sequence). Trimming removed 8 bases from V and 7 bases from J, with 15 bases in between. The CDR3 DNA sequence: TGTGCCAGTTTTGCCGGGTTCAGTGAGCAGTACTTC. This codes for CASFAGFSEQYF.

The chain carries TRBV10-3 and TRBJ1-2, with unresolved D. This CDR3 region has 14 residues. Germline V CDR1 and CDR2: ENHRY, SYGVKD. Trimming shortened V by 7 bases and J by 1 base, and 13 bases separated the two germline ends. CDR3 DNA sequence: TGTGCCATCACCAACAGCGGCAGTAACTATGGCTACACCTTC. Protein product: CAITNSGSNYGYTF.

This CDR3 reads CASSLWTGVYNEQFF. In DNA form, the CDR3 reads TGTGCCAGCAGCCTTTGGACAGGTGTCTACAATGAGCAGTTCTTC. The gene calls are TRBV3-1 (or the pseudogene TRBV3-2) and TRBJ2-1, with 7 bases that match TRBD1. J was trimmed by 3 bases and V by 4 bases; bases with no gene match: 6. Germline V gene lookup returns CDR1 LGHDT and CDR2 YNNKEL (reference sequence). This CDR3 is 15 amino acids long.